The clone carrying this T cell receptor (beta chain) has ten or more counts. Its antigen remains unidentified. RNA transcripts served as the template for amplifying TCR beta CDR3 regions. HTBI primers were used for first-round RT-PCR of the TCR CDR3. MiXCR, applied by TCRdb to the multiplex PCR reads, yields one record per CDR3 protein. Counted here are roughly 600,000 distinct CDR3 sequences, more than 14% occurring once; the ten biggest clones make up 9.5% to 15%. The V gene end was trimmed by 6 bases and the J gene end by 0 bases; junction bases not matched to a gene: 8. Germline V lookup: CDR1 SEHNR, CDR2 FQNEAQ (reference sequence). This CDR3 region has 16 residues. Orbital computed tomography and thyroid ultrasound, together with serum TRAb and thyroxine and clinical symptoms, were used for diagnoses. This entry is derived from a study of T cells in Graves' hyperthyroidism and ophthalmopathy. Overall study: Blood was drawn when the patient was first diagnosed and still untreated.

Points from the study as a whole: For ophthalmopathy, model prediction preceded onset by a median about 6 months.

The sample taken for sequencing was blood. This receptor was identified in a woman aged 45-60 years with Graves' ophthalmopathy. The chain has TRBV7-9 and TRBJ2-3; 8 positions agree with TRBD2. CDR3 loop: CASRLLAGGSTDTQYF. For the CDR3, the DNA is TGTGCCAGCAGATTGCTGGCGGGAGGAAGCACAGATACGCAGTATTTT.